This T cell receptor (beta chain) came from a study of cytomegalovirus exposure and HLA in healthy donors. This clone has only one observation. V was cut by 6 bases and J by 0 bases, with 11 bases left in between. The CDR3 is 14 amino acids. CDR1 ENHRY and CDR2 SYGVKD come from the germline V gene. The primer mix had 60 Vbeta and 13 Jbeta primers. The assay was immunoSEQ multiplex PCR, and TCRdb's table has in-frame clones only and misses some. The sample has around 100,000 clones, about 78% seen once. Sequencing was performed on PBMCs. This chain joins TRBV10-3 and TRBJ1-1, with D hard to call. This clonotype was sampled from a woman aged 25-40 years in good health and CMV-seropositive. CDR3 protein: CAISGDGVNTEAFF. CDR3 sequence (DNA): TGTGCCATCAGCGGCGACGGGGTGAACACTGAAGCTTTCTTT.